This T cell receptor beta chain was captured in a study of CD8+ T cells in alopecia areata. RNA was isolated and reverse transcribed to cDNA, the sequencing template. Sequencing was performed with immunoSEQ multiplex PCR; in TCRdb, only in-frame clones are kept and a portion is missing. In the table there are approximately 280,000 clones, over 45% of which are singletons. The germline V gene encodes CDR1 KGHSH and CDR2 LQKENI. CDR3 size: 12 residues. This clone was seen a few times. The junction and the germline gene differ at one end; a read error may be behind it. Treatment defined: oral pan-JAK inhibitor, 5-10 mg twice daily.

This receptor was obtained from a human donor with alopecia areata. The input for sequencing was CD4+ T cells sorted from blood, taken at week 24, from a patient treated with tofacitinib. J is TRBJ1-3 and V is TRBV18; 7 bases match TRBD1. CDR3 in amino acids: CGTGTEGNTIYF. CDR3 bases: TGCGGGACCGGGACAGAGGGAAACACCATATATTTT.